A selection of T cell receptor beta chains follows, all from one sample in a study of shared clonotypes between healthy human individuals. Here immunoSEQ multiplex PCR was the method, and the copy in TCRdb shows in-frame clones only, minus some. Among some 630,000 clones listed, about 96% were seen once. Specimen: naive CD8+ T cells sorted from blood. Source of these receptors: a woman younger than 45 in good health. CDR3s include the opening cysteine and the closing phenylalanine or tryptophan. The D gene is left open where the match is weak. Clone size appears in some rows only: once, few, many, or a class for an expanded clone.

V	J	D	size	DNA	CDR3
TRBV29-1	TRBJ2-7	NA	NA	TGCAGCGTTGTACCCCCCCCGCACTACGAGCAGTACTTC	CSVVPPPHYEQYF
TRBV25-1	TRBJ2-7	NA	NA	TGTGCCAGCCGTCCTTTGGGTGCCTACGAGCAGTACTTC	CASRPLGAYEQYF
TRBV27	TRBJ1-1	TRBD1	NA	TGTGCCAGCAGTATGACAGGGGCCTTTGAAGCTTTCTTT	CASSMTGAFEAFF
TRBV29-1	TRBJ1-4	NA	NA	TGCAGCGTTGAGGGGGGCAGGGATGAAAAACTGTTTTTT	CSVEGGRDEKLFF
TRBV27	TRBJ1-5	TRBD1	NA	TGTGCCAGCAGTGTGACAGGGACCAATCAGCCCCAGCATTTT	CASSVTGTNQPQHF
TRBV19	TRBJ2-1	TRBD1	NA	TGTGCCAGTAGTATAGGGACAGGGGAGGGCTCCTACAATGAGCAGTTCTTC	CASSIGTGEGSYNEQFF
TRBV7-6	TRBJ2-7	TRBD2	once	TGTGCCAGCAGCTTAGCGATGGCTAGCGGGAGCTACGAGCAGTACTTC	CASSLAMASGSYEQYF
TRBV27	TRBJ1-1	TRBD1	NA	TGTGCCAGCAGGGGACAGGGTCGCTTCACTGAAGCTTTCTTT	CASRGQGRFTEAFF
TRBV29-1	TRBJ2-1	TRBD2	NA	TGCAGCGCCCCAGCGGGAGGGTTGAGGAATGAGCAGTTCTTC	CSAPAGGLRNEQFF
TRBV21-1	TRBJ1-5	NA	NA	TGTGCCAGCATTTTTTCCGCGTCAGGACAGGGAGAAAATCAGCCCCAGCATTTT	CASIFSASGQGENQPQHF
TRBV15	TRBJ2-2	TRBD2	NA	TGTGCCACCAGCAGAGGGACTAGCGGAAGGGGCGGGGAGCTGTTTTTT	CATSRGTSGRGGELFF
TRBV19	TRBJ2-2	NA	NA	TGTGCCAGTAGTTGGGGCCAGGGTAACACCGGGGAGCTGTTTTTT	CASSWGQGNTGELFF
TRBV21-1	TRBJ1-2	NA	NA	TGTGCCAGCAGCAAAAAATCCGGACAGGAGGACAACTATGGCTACACCTTC	CASSKKSGQEDNYGYTF
TRBV28	TRBJ1-4	NA	NA	TGTGCCAGCAGTTTAGAGGGGGGCGACGGAAAACTGTTTTTT	CASSLEGGDGKLFF
TRBV2	TRBJ2-6	NA	NA	TGTGCCAGTGGGGCGATCGGTGGGGCCAACGTCCTGACTTTC	CASGAIGGANVLTF
TRBV9	TRBJ1-1	NA	once	TGTGCCAGCAGCGTTGGAGGGGTGAACACTGAAGCTTTCTTT	CASSVGGVNTEAFF
TRBV4-1	TRBJ1-4	NA	NA	TGCGCCAGCAGTTGGCGGGCAGGTGAAAAACTGTTTTTT	CASSWRAGEKLFF
TRBV7-9	TRBJ1-2	TRBD1	NA	TGTGCCAGCAGCCCTGGACAGGGGAAATCTAACTATGGCTACACCTTC	CASSPGQGKSNYGYTF
TRBV28	TRBJ1-5	NA	NA	TGTGCCAGCAGGCGACGGCGGGGTAACAATCAGCCCCAGCATTTT	CASRRRRGNNQPQHF
TRBV28	TRBJ2-1	NA	NA	TGTGCCAGCAGTCTTCTAGCGAGCTCCTACAATGAGCAGTTCTTC	CASSLLASSYNEQFF